This T cell receptor (beta chain) comes out of a study of T cell repertoires in cytomegalovirus infection. Study at large: Use of recently identified HLA-C-restricted and well-studied HLA-B-restricted CMV epitopes was part of the study.

Trimming shortened V by 8 bases and J by 1 base, and 11 bases separated the two germline ends. CDR1 and CDR2 (germline): MDHEN, SYDVKM. The CDR3 is 13 amino acids. TCRdb redid the calling of the reads with MiXCR, one entry per CDR3 protein. This sample yields roughly 860,000 distinct CDR3 sequences, of which about 30% are seen a single time; approximately 13% belongs to the top ten. A note on this clonotype: Its specificity is unknown.

The rearrangement links TRBV28 to TRBJ1-1; D is ambiguous. The starting material was cultured CD8+ T cells from PBMCs, obtained from culture after CMV antigen stimulation. This clonotype originated in a human donor in good health (CMV status not recorded). Some clones in this sample may be carry-over from other donors' samples. In DNA, the CDR3 is TGTGCCAGCTCCGACACTTGGAACACTGAAGCTTTCTTT. Protein: CASSDTWNTEAFF.